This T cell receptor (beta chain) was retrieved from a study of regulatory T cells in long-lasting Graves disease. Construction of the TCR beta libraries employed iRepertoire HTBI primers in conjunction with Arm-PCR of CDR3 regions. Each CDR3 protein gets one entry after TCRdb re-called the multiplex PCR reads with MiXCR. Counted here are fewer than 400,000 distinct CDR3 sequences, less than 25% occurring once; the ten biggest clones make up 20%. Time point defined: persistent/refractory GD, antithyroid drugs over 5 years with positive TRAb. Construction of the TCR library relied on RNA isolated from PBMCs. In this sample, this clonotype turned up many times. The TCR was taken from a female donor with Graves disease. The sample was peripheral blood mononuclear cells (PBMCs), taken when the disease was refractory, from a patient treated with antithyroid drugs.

CDR3 protein: CASKGQPNTEAFF. CDR3 bases: TGTGCCAGCAAGGGACAGCCAAACACTGAAGCTTTCTTT. The rearrangement uses TRBV6-1 and TRBJ1-1, with 7 bases fitting TRBD1. CDR3 length: 13 amino acids. Germline CDR1 is MNHNS and CDR2 is SASEGT. V dropped 7 bases and J dropped 2; count of bases not matched to a gene: 4.